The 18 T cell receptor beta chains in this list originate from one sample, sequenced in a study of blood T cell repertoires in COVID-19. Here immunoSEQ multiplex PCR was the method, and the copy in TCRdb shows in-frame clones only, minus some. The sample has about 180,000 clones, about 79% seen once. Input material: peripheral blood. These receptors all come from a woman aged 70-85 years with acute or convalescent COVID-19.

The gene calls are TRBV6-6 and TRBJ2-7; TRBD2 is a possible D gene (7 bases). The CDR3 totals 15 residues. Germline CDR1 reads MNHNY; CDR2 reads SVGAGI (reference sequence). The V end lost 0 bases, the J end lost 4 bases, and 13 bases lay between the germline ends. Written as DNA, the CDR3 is TGTGCCAGCAGTTACTCAGGGGGGGTTGGTTACGAGCAGTACTTC. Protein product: CASSYSGGVGYEQYF.

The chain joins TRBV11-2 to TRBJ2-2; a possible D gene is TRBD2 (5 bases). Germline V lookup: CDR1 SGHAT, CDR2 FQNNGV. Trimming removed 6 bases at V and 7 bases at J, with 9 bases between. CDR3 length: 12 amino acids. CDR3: CASRRVGGELFF. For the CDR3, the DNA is TGTGCCAGCAGGAGGGTGGGCGGGGAGCTGTTTTTT.

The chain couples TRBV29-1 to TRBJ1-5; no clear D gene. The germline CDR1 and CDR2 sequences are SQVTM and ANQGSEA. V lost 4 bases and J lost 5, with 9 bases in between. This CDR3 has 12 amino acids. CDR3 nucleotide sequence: TGCAGCGTTGGGTTGGAGGATCAGCCCCAGCATTTT. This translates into CSVGLEDQPQHF.

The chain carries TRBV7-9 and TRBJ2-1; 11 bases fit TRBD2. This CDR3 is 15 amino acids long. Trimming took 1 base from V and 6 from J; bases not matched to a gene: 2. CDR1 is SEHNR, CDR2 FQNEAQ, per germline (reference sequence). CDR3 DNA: TGTGCCAGCAGCTTAGGAACTAGCGGGAGCAATGAGCAGTTCTTC. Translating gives CASSLGTSGSNEQFF.

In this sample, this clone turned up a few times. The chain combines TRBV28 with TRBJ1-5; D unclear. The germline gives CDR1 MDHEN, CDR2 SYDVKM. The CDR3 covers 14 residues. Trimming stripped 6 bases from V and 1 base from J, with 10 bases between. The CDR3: CASREGGSNQPQHF. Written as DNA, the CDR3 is TGTGCCAGCAGGGAGGGAGGGAGCAATCAGCCCCAGCATTTT.

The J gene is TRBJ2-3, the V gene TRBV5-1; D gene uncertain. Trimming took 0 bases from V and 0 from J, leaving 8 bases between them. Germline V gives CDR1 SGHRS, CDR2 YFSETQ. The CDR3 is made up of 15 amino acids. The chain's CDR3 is CASSLGVTSTDTQYF. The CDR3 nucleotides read TGCGCCAGCAGCTTGGGAGTTACTAGCACAGATACGCAGTATTTT.

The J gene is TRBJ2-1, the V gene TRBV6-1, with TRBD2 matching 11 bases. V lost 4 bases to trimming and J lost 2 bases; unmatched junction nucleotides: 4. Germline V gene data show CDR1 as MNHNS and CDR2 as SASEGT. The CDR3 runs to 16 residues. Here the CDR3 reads CASSGLAGITYNEQFF. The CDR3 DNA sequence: TGTGCCAGCAGTGGACTAGCGGGAATCACCTACAATGAGCAGTTCTTC.

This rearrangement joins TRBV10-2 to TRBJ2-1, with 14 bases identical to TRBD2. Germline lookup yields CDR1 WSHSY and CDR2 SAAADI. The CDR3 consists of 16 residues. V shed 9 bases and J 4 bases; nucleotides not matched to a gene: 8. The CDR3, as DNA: TGCGCCAGTGAGGGGACTAGCGGGAGAATTTACAATGAGCAGTTCTTC. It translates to CASEGTSGRIYNEQFF.

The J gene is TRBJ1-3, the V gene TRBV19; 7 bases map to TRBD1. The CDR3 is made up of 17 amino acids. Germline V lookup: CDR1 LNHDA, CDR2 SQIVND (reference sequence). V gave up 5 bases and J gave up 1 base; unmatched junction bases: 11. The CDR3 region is CASSPPGRGLSGNTIYF. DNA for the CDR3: TGTGCCAGTAGTCCCCCGGGCAGGGGGTTGTCTGGAAACACCATATATTTT.

This chain's CDR3 is CASEPHRANNSPLHF. The DNA for the CDR3 is TGTGCCAGTGAGCCTCACAGGGCTAATAATTCACCCCTCCACTTT. The rearrangement joins TRBV21-1 to TRBJ1-6; TRBD1, as called in the table, went unchecked against the DNA. TRBV21-1 is termed a pseudogene. The CDR3 consists of 15 residues.

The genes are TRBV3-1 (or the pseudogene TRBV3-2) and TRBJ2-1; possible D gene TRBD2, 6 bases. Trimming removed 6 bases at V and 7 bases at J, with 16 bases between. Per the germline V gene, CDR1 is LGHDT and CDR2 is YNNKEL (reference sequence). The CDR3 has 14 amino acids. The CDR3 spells CASSRGLSGNEQFF. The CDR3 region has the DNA TGTGCCAGCAGTCGCGGTTTAAGCGGGAATGAGCAGTTCTTC.

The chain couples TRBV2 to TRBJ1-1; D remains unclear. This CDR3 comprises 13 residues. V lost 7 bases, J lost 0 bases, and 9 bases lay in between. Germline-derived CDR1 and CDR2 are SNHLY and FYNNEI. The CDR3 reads CASTQVLNTEAFF. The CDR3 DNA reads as TGTGCCAGCACCCAGGTTCTGAACACTGAAGCTTTCTTT.

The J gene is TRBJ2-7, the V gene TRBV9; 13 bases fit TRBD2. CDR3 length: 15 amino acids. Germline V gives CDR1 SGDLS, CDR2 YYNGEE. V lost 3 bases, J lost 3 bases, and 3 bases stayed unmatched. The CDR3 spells CASSARLAGGYEQYF. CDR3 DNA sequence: TGTGCCAGCAGCGCCCGACTAGCGGGAGGCTACGAGCAGTACTTC.

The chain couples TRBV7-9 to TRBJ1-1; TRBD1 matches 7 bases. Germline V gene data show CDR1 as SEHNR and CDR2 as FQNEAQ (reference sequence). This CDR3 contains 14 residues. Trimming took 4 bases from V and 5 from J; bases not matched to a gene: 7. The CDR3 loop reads CASSSQQGNTEAFF. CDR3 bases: TGTGCCAGCAGCTCACAACAGGGGAATACTGAAGCTTTCTTT.

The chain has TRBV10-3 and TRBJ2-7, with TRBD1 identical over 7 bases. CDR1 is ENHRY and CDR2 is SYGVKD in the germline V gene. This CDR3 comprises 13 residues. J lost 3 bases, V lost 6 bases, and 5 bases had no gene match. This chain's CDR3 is CAISDRVSYEQYF. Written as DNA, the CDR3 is TGTGCCATCAGCGACAGGGTTAGCTACGAGCAGTACTTC.

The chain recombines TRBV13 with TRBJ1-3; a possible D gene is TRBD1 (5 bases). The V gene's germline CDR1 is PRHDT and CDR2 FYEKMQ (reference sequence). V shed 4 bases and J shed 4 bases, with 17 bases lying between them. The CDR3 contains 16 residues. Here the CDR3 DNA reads TGTGCCAGCAGCTATTCAGGGAATCTCCGCGGAAACACCATATATTTT. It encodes CASSYSGNLRGNTIYF.

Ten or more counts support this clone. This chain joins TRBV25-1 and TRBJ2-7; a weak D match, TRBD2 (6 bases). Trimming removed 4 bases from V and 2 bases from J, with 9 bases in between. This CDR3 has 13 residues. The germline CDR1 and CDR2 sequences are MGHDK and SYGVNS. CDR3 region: CASSGTSPYEQYF. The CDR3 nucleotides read TGTGCCAGCAGTGGCACTAGCCCCTACGAGCAGTACTTC.

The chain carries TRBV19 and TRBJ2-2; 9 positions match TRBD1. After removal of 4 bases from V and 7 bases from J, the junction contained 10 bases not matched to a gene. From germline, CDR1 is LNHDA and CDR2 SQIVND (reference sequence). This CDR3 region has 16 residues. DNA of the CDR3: TGTGCCAGTAGTAGCGTGGACAGGGGATTCGGCGGGGAGCTGTTTTTT. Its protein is CASSSVDRGFGGELFF.